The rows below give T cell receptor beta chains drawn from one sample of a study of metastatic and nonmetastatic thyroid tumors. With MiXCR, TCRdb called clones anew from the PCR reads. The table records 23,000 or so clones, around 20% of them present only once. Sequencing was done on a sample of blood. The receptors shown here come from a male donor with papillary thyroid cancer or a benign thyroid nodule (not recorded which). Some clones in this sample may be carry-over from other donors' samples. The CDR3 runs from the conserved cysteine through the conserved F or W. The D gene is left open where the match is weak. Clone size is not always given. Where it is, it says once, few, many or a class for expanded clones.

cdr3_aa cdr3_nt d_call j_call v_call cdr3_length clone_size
CASSQDGVVTGELFF TGTGCCAGCAGCCAAGATGGGGTGGTTACCGGGGAGCTGTTTTTT NA TRBJ2-2 TRBV3-1 15 NA
CASSLGTSGDEQYF TGTGCCAGCAGTTTAGGGACTAGTGGTGACGAGCAGTACTTC TRBD2 TRBJ2-7 TRBV12-3/TRBV12-4 14 NA
CSAAGIVTDTQYF TGCAGTGCAGCGGGCATCGTCACAGATACGCAGTATTTT NA TRBJ2-3 TRBV20-1 13 NA
CAGSRAGTGGTYEQYF TGTGCCGGCAGCCGGGCTGGGACAGGGGGTACTTACGAGCAGTACTTC TRBD1 TRBJ2-7 TRBV12-3/TRBV12-4 16 NA
CASSAADRGYGYTF TGTGCCAGCAGTGCCGCTGACAGGGGGTATGGCTACACCTTC TRBD1 TRBJ1-2 TRBV6-1 14 NA
CASSHLSYEQYF TGTGCCAGCAGCCACCTTTCCTACGAGCAGTACTTC NA TRBJ2-7 TRBV3-1 12 many
CASSGAGTNTGELFF TGTGCCAGCAGCGGAGCCGGGACAAACACCGGGGAGCTGTTTTTT NA TRBJ2-2 TRBV9 15 medium-sized
CASSLADSPTSTDTQYF TGTGCCAGCAGCTTAGCGGACAGCCCGACTAGCACAGATACGCAGTATTTT NA TRBJ2-3 TRBV7-2 17 NA
CVRSLESATRFSGNTIYF TGCGTCAGAAGCTTGGAATCCGCAACCAGGTTCTCTGGAAACACCATATATTTT NA TRBJ1-3 TRBV5-3 18 NA
CASSQGLAGYEQYF TGCGCCAGCAGCCAAGGACTAGCGGGTTACGAGCAGTACTTC TRBD2 TRBJ2-7 TRBV4-3 14 NA